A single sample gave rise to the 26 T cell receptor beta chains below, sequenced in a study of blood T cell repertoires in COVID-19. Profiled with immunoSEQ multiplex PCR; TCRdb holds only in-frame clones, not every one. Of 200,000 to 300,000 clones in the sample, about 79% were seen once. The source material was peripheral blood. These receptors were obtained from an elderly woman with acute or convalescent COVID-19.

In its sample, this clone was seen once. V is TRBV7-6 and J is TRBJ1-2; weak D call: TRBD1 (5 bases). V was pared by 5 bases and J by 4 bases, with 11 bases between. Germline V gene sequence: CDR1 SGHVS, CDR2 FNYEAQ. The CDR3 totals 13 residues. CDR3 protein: CASSPDSLYGYTF. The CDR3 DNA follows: TGTGCCAGCAGCCCCGACAGTCTCTATGGCTACACCTTC.

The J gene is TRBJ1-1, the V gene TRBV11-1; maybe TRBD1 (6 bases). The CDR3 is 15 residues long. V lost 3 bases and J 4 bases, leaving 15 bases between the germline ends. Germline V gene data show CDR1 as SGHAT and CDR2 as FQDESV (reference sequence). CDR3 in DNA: TGTGCCAGCAGCTTGACAGGAATAGGGGGCACTGAAGCTTTCTTT. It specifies CASSLTGIGGTEAFF.

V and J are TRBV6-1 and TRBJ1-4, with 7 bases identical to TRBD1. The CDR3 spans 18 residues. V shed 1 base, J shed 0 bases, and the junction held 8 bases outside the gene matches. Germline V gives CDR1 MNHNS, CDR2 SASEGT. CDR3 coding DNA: TGTGCCAGCAGTGAAGGAGCCACAGGGGTCGCAACTAATGAAAAACTGTTTTTT. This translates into CASSEGATGVATNEKLFF.

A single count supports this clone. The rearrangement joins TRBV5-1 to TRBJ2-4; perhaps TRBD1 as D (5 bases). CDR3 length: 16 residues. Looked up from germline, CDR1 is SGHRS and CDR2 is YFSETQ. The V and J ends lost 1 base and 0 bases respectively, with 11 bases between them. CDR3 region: CASSLMAGLAKNIQYF. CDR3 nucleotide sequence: TGCGCCAGCAGCTTGATGGCAGGGCTAGCCAAAAACATTCAGTACTTC.

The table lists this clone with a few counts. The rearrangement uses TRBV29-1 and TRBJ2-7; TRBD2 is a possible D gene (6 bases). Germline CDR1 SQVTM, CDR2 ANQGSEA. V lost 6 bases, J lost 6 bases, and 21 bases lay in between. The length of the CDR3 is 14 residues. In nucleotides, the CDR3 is TGCAGCGTGAATCTCGGGACTCTCGGAGGCGAGCAGTACTTC. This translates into CSVNLGTLGGEQYF.

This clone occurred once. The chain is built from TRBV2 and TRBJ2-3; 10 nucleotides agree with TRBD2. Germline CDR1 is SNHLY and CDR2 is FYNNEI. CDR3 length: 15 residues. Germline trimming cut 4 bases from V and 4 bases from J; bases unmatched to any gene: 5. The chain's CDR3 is CASSVPSGGADTQYF. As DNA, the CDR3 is TGTGCCAGCAGTGTCCCTAGCGGGGGAGCAGATACGCAGTATTTT.

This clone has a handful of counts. The CDR3 coding sequence is TGTGCCAGCAGTTTATCGGCGATCGCCGGGGATCGAACAGATACGCAGTATTTT. Translated, it gives CASSLSAIAGDRTDTQYF. The V call is TRBV27, the J call TRBJ2-3; weak D call: TRBD2 (5 bases). Germline V lookup: CDR1 MNHEY, CDR2 SMNVEV (reference sequence). Trimming stripped 0 bases from V and 3 bases from J, with 19 bases between. This CDR3 contains 18 residues.

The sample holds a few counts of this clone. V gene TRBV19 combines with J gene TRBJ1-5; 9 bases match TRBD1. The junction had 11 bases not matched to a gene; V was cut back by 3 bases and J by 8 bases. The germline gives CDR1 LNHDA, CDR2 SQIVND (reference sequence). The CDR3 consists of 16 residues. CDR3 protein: CASSIGAGQGYEPQHF. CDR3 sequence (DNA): TGTGCCAGTAGTATCGGCGCCGGACAGGGGTATGAGCCCCAGCATTTT.

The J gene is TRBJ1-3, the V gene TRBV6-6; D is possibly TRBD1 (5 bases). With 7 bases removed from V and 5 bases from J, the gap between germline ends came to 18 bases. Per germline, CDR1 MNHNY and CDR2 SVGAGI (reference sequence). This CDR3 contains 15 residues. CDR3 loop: CASMERPGSRNTIYF. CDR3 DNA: TGTGCCAGCATGGAGCGCCCAGGGTCAAGAAACACCATATATTTT.

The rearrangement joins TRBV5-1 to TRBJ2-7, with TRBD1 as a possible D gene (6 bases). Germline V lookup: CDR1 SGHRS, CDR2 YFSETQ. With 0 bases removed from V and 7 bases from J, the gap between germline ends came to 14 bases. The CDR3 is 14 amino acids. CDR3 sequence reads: CASSLEGGTGEQYF. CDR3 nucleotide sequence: TGCGCCAGCAGCTTGGAAGGGGGAACGGGAGAGCAGTACTTC.

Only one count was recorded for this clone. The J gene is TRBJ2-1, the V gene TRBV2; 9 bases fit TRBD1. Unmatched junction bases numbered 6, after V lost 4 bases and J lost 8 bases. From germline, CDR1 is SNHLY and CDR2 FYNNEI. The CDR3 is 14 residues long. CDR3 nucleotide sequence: TGTGCCAGCAGTGGACAGGGGGTCCTCTATGAGCAGTTCTTC. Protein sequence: CASSGQGVLYEQFF.

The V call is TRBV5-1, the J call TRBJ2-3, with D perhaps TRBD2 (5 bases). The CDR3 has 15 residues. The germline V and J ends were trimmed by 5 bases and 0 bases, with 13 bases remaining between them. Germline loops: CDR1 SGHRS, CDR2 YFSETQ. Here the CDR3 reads CASSPRTGSTDTQYF. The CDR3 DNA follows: TGCGCCAGCAGTCCCCGGACGGGAAGCACAGATACGCAGTATTTT.

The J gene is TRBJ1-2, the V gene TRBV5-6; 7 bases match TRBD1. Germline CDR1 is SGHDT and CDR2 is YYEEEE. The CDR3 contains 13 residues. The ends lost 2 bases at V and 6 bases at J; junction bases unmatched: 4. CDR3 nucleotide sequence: TGTGCCAGCAGCTTCAACAGGGGCAATGGCTACACCTTC. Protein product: CASSFNRGNGYTF.

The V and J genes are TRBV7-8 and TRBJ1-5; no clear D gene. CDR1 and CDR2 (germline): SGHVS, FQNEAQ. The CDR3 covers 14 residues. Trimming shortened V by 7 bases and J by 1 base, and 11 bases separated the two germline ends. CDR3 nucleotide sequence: TGTGCCAGCACCCTTACAGCCAGCAATCAGCCCCAGCATTTT. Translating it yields CASTLTASNQPQHF.

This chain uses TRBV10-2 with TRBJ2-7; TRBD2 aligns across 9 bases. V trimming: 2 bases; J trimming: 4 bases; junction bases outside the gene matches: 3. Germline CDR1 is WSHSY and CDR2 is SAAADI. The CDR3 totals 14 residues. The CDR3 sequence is CASSEARGGYEQYF. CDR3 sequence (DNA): TGCGCCAGCAGTGAGGCGCGGGGGGGGTACGAGCAGTACTTC.

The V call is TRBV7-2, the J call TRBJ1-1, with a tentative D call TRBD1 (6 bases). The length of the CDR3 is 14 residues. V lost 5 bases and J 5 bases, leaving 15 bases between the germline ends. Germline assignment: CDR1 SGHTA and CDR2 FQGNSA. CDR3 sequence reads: CASSTDSGLTEAFF. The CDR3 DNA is TGTGCCAGCAGCACGGACAGCGGTCTGACTGAAGCTTTCTTT. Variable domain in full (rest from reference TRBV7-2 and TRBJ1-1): GAGVSQSPSNKVTEKGKDVELRCDPISGHTALYWYRQSLGQGLEFLIYFQGNSAPDKSGLPSDRFSAERTGGSVSTLTIQRTQQEDSAVYLCASSTDSGLTEAFFGQGTRLTVV.

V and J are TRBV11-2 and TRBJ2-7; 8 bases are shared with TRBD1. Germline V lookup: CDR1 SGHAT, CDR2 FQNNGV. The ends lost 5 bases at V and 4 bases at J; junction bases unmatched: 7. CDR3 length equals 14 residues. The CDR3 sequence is CASSLGQGFYEQYF. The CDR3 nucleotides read TGTGCCAGCAGCCTCGGACAGGGTTTTTACGAGCAGTACTTC.

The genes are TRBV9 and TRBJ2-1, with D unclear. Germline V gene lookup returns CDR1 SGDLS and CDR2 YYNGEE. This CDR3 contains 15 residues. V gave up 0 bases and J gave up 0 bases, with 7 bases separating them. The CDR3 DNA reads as TGTGCCAGCAGCGTAGGCGGAAACTCCTACAATGAGCAGTTCTTC. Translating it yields CASSVGGNSYNEQFF.

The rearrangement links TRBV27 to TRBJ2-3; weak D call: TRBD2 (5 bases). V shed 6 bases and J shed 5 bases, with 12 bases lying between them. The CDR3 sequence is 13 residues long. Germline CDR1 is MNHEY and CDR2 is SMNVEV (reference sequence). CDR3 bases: TGTGCCAGCAGGAATACAGCGGAAGATACGCAGTATTTT. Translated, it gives CASRNTAEDTQYF.

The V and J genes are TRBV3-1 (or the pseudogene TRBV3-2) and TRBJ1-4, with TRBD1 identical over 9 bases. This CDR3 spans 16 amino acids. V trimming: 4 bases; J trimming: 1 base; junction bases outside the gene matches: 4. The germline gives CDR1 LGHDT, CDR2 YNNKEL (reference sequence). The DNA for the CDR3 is TGTGCCAGCAGCCGCGGGACAGGGAGAACTAATGAAAAACTGTTTTTT. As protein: CASSRGTGRTNEKLFF.

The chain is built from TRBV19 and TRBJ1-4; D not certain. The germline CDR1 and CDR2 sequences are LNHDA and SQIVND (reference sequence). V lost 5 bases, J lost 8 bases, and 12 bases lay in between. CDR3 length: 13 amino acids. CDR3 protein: CASSGERGEKLFF. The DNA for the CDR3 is TGTGCCAGTAGTGGGGAGAGAGGAGAAAAACTGTTTTTT.

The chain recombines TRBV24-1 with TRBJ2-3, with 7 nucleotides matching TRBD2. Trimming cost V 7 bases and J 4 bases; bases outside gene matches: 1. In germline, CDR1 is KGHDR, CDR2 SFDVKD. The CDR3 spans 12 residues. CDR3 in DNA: TGTGCCACCAGGGGGGGGGCAGATACGCAGTATTTT. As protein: CATRGGADTQYF.

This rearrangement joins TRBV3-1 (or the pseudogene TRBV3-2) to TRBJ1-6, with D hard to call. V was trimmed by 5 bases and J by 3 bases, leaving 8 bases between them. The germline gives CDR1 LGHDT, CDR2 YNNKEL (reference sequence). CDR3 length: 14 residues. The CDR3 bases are TGTGCCAGCAGCACCCCTAACTATAATTCACCCCTCCACTTT. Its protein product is CASSTPNYNSPLHF.

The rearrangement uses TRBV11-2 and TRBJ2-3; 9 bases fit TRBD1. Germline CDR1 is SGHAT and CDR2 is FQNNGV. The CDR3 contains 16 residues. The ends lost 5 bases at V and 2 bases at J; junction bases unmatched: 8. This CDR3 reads CASSRGTGTATDTQYF. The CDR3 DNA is TGTGCCAGCAGCCGAGGGACAGGGACGGCCACAGATACGCAGTATTTT.

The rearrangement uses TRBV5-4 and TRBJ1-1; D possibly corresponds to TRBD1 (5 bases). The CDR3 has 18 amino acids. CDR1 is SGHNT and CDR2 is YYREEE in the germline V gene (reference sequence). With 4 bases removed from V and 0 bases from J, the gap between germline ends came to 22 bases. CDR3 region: CASSIAVGTKSMNTEAFF. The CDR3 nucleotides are TGTGCCAGCAGCATAGCGGTTGGGACGAAGTCCATGAACACTGAAGCTTTCTTT.

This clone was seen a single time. CDR3 amino acids: CASSMALAGPNTGELFF. The DNA of the CDR3 is TGTGCCAGTAGTATGGCCCTAGCGGGGCCTAACACCGGGGAGCTGTTTTTT. The V call is TRBV19, the J call TRBJ2-2, with 9 positions matching TRBD2. This CDR3 is 17 amino acids long. Losses at the gene ends were 3 bases for V and 2 bases for J; bases not matched to a gene: 7. The germline V gene has CDR1 LNHDA and CDR2 SQIVND (reference sequence).